This T cell receptor (beta chain) comes out of a study of T cell responses to AZD1222 COVID-19 vaccine. Findings and limits, study-wide: Only a handful of AZD1222 recipients, several in all, had baseline seropositivity.

Germline assignment: CDR1 SGHDT and CDR2 YYEEEE. This CDR3 contains 14 residues. V lost 4 bases to trimming and J lost 4 bases, with 14 bases between them. Some clones are missing from TCRdb's copy, which holds only in-frame ones; the method was immunoSEQ multiplex PCR. The sample lists 90,000 to 95,000 clones; approximately 84% were seen once. About this clone itself: Its antigen is not known.

This TCR derives from an adult in good health. The chain links TRBV5-6 to TRBJ1-2, with a tentative D call TRBD1 (6 bases). Sequenced material: peripheral blood, taken on day 0 of AZD1222 vaccination. The CDR3 region is CASSLRAGVYGYTF. The CDR3 DNA is TGTGCCAGCAGCCTTCGGGCAGGGGTCTATGGCTACACCTTC.